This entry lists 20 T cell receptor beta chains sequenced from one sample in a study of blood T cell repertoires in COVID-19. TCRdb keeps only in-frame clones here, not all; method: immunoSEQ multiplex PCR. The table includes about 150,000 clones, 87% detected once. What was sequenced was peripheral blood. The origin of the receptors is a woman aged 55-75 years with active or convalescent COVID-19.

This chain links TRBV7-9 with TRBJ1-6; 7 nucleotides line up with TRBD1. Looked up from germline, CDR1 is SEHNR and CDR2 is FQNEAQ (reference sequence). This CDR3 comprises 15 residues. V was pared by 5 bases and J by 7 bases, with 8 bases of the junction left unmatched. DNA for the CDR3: TGTGCCAGCAGCGCCTCGGGACAGACGAATTCACCCCTCCACTTT. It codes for CASSASGQTNSPLHF.

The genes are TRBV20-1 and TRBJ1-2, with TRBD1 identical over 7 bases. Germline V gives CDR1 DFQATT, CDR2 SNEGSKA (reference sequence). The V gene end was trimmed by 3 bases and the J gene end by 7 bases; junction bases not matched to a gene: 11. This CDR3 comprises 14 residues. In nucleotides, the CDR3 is TGCAGTGCTAGTCGTGGACAGGTCGGGGTTGGCTACACCTTC. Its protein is CSASRGQVGVGYTF.

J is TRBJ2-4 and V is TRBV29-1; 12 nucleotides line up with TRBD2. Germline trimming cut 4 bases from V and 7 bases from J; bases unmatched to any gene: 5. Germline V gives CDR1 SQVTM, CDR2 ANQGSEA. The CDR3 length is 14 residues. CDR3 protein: CSVASGGAVNIQYF. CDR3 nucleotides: TGCAGCGTTGCTAGCGGGGGGGCCGTGAACATTCAGTACTTC.

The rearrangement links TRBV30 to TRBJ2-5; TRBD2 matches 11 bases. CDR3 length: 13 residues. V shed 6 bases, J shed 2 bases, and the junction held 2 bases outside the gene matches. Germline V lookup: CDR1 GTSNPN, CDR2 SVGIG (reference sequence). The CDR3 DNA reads TGTGCCTGTCCTAGCGGGGGGCAAGAGACCCAGTACTTC. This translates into CACPSGGQETQYF. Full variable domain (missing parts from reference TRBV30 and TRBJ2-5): SQTIHQWPATLVQPVGSPLSLECTVEGTSNPNLYWYRQAAGRGLQLLFYSVGIGQISSEVPQNLSASRPQDRQFILSSKKLLLSDSGFYLCACPSGGQETQYFGPGTRLLVL.

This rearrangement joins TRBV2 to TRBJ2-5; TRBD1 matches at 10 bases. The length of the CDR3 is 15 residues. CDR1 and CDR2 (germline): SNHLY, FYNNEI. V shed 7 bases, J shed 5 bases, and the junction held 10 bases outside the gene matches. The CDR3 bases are TGTGCCAGCACTCGAGACAGGGGGCGCGAGGAGACCCAGTACTTC. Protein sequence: CASTRDRGREETQYF.

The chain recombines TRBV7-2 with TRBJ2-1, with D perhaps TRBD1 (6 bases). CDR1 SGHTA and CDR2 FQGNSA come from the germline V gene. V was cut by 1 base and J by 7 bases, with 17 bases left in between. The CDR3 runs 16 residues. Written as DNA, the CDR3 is TGTGCCAGCAGCTTAGTTTGGGGGCGGGCCCTGAATGAGCAGTTCTTC. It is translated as CASSLVWGRALNEQFF. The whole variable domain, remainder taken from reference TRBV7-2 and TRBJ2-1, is GAGVSQSPSNKVTEKGKDVELRCDPISGHTALYWYRQSLGQGLEFLIYFQGNSAPDKSGLPSDRFSAERTGGSVSTLTIQRTQQEDSAVYLCASSLVWGRALNEQFFGPGTRLTVL.

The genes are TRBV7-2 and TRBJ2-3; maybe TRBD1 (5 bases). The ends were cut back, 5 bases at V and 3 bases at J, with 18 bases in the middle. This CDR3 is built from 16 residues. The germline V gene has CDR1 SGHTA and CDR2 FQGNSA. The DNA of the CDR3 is TGTGCCAGCAGCCATGGGGCGCCAGGGTCGACAGATACGCAGTATTTT. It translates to CASSHGAPGSTDTQYF.

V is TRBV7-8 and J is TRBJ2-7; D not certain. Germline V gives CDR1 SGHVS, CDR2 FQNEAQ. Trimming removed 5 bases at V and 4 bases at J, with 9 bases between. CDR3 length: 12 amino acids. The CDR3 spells CASSQTRYEQYF. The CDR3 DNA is TGTGCCAGCAGCCAGACGCGGTACGAGCAGTACTTC.

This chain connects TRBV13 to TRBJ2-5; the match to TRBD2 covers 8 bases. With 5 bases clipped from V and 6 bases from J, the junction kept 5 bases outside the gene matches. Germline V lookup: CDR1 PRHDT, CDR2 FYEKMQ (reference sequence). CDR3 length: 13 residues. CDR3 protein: CASSVGLDKTQYF. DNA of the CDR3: TGTGCCAGCAGCGTGGGACTAGATAAGACCCAGTACTTC.

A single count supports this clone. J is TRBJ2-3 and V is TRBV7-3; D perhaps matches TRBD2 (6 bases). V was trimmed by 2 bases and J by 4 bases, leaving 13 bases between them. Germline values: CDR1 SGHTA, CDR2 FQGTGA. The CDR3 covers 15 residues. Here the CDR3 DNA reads TGTGCCAGCAGCTTAGATCAACTAGCATCAGATACGCAGTATTTT. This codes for CASSLDQLASDTQYF.

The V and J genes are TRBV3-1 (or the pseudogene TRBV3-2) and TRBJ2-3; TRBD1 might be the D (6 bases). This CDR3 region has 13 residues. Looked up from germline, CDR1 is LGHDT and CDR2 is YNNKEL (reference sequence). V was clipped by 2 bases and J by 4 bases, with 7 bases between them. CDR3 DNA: TGTGCCAGCAGCCAATCAGGGGCAGATACGCAGTATTTT. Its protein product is CASSQSGADTQYF.

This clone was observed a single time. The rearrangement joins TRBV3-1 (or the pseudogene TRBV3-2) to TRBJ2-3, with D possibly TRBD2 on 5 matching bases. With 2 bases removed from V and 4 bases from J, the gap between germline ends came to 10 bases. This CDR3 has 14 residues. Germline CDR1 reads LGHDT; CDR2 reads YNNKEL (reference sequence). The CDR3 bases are TGTGCCAGCAGCCAACCCGGGGATTCAGATACGCAGTATTTT. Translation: CASSQPGDSDTQYF.

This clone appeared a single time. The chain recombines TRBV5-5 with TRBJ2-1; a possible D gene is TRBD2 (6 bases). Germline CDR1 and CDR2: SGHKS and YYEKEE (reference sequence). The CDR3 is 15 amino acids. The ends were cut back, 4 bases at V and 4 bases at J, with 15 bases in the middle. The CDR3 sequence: CASSPAGTAYNEQFF. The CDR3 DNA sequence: TGTGCCAGCAGCCCCGCAGGGACTGCTTACAATGAGCAGTTCTTC. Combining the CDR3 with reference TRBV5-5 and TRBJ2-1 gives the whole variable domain DAGVTQSPTHLIKTRGQQVTLRCSPISGHKSVSWYQQVLGQGPQFIFQYYEKEERGRGNFPDRFSARQFPNYSSELNVNALLLGDSALYLCASSPAGTAYNEQFFGPGTRLTVL.

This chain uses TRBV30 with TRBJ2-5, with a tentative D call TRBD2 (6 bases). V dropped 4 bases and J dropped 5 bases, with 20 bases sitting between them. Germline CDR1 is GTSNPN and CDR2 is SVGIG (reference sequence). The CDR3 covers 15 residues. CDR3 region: CAWMEGGNRMETQYF. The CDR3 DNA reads TGTGCCTGGATGGAAGGAGGGAATCGGATGGAGACCCAGTACTTC.

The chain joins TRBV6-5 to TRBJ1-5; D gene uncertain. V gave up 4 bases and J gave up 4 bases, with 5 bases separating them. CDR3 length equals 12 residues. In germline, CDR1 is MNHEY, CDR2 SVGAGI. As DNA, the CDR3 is TGTGCCAGCAGTTCGGGGAATCAGCCCCAGCATTTT. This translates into CASSSGNQPQHF.

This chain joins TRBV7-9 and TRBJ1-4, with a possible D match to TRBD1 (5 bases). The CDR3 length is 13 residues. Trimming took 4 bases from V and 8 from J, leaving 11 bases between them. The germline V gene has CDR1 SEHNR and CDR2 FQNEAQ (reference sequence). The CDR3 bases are TGTGCCAGCAGCTCCGACAGTACCGAAAAACTGTTTTTT. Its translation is CASSSDSTEKLFF.

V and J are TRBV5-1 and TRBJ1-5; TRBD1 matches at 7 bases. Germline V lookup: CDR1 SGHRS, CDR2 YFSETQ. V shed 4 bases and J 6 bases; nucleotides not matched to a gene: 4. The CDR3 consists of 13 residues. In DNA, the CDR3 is TGCGCCAGCAGCCAGGGGGGAAGTCAGCCCCAGCATTTT. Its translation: CASSQGGSQPQHF. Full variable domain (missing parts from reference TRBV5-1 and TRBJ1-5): KAGVTQTPRYLIKTRGQQVTLSCSPISGHRSVSWYQQTPGQGLQFLFEYFSETQRNKGNFPGRFSGRQFSNSRSEMNVSTLELGDSALYLCASSQGGSQPQHFGDGTRLSIL.

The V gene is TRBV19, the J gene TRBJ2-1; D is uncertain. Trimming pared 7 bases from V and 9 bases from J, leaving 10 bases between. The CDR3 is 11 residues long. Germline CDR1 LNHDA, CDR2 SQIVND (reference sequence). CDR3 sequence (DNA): TGTGCCAGTACTAGTTTCCGTGAGCAGTTCTTC. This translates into CASTSFREQFF.

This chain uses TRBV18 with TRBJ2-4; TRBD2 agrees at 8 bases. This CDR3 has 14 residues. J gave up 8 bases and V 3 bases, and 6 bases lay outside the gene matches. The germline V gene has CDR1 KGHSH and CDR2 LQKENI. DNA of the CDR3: TGTGCCAGCTCACCGGAACGGGGGGGGGACATTCAGTACTTC. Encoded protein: CASSPERGGDIQYF. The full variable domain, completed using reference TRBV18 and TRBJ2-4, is NAGVMQNPRHLVRRRGQEARLRCSPMKGHSHVYWYRQLPEEGLKFMVYLQKENIIDESGMPKERFSAEFPKEGPSILRIQQVVRGDSAAYFCASSPERGGDIQYFGAGTRLSVL.

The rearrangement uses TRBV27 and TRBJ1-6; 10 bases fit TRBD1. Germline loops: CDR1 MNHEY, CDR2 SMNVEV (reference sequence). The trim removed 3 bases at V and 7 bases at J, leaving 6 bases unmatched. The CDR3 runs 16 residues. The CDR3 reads CASSFGTDRGNSPLHF. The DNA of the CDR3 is TGTGCCAGCAGTTTCGGGACGGACAGGGGGAATTCACCCCTCCACTTT.